The 30 T cell receptor beta chains in this list originate from one sample, sequenced in a study of OX40 agonist ivuxolimab in advanced cancers. Measured with immunoSEQ multiplex PCR; TCRdb has only the in-frame clones, and not every one. The table includes about 48,000 clones, approximately 89% detected once. Sequenced here: CD4+ or CD8+ T cells sorted from blood, sampled in a trial of the OX40 agonist ivuxolimab. These receptors came from an adult with an advanced solid tumor such as melanoma, head and neck, liver or kidney cancer.

V is TRBV10-1 and J is TRBJ2-7; TRBD1 is a possible D gene (6 bases). Trimming removed 2 bases at V and 4 bases at J, with 24 bases between. From germline, CDR1 is WNHNN and CDR2 SYGVQD (reference sequence). The CDR3 totals 18 residues. The CDR3 sequence is CASSEHSRYRAILYEQYF. The CDR3 DNA is TGCGCCAGCAGTGAGCATTCGAGATACAGGGCGATTTTGTACGAGCAGTACTTC.

J is TRBJ1-1 and V is TRBV10-1; D unclear. This CDR3 region has 13 residues. Germline V gene lookup returns CDR1 WNHNN and CDR2 SYGVQD (reference sequence). The germline V and J ends were trimmed by 0 bases and 7 bases, with 9 bases remaining between them. CDR3 nucleotides: TGCGCCAGCAGTGAGTCTGAGTTAGTTGAAGCTTTCTTT. The encoded protein is CASSESELVEAFF.

This chain links TRBV7-8 with TRBJ1-6, with D unresolved. Germline CDR1 reads SGHVS; CDR2 reads FQNEAQ. V was trimmed by 4 bases and J by 6 bases, leaving 10 bases between them. CDR3 length: 14 amino acids. CDR3 sequence reads: CASSSTLANSPLHF. CDR3 bases: TGTGCCAGCAGCTCAACACTGGCTAATTCACCCCTCCACTTT.

The chain carries TRBV11-2 and TRBJ2-2; D possibly corresponds to TRBD2 (5 bases). Germline-derived CDR1 and CDR2 are SGHAT and FQNNGV. This CDR3 has 14 amino acids. V lost 2 bases, J lost 4 bases, and 8 bases lay in between. Written as DNA, the CDR3 is TGTGCCAGCAGCTTAAATCGGGGCACCGGGGAGCTGTTTTTT. It is translated as CASSLNRGTGELFF.

The chain carries TRBV11-3 and TRBJ2-5; 8 bases line up with TRBD2. V was pared by 3 bases and J by 4 bases, with 7 bases of the junction left unmatched. The CDR3 is 15 amino acids. Germline V gives CDR1 SGHNT, CDR2 YENEEA. CDR3 protein: CASSLIGGAGETQYF. The DNA of the CDR3 is TGTGCCAGCAGCTTGATCGGGGGGGCTGGAGAGACCCAGTACTTC.

The chain employs TRBV7-9 and TRBJ1-3; no definite D call. The CDR3 loop spans 13 amino acids. V shed 7 bases and J shed 0 bases, with 7 bases lying between them. CDR1 and CDR2 from the germline V gene are SEHNR and FQNEAQ (reference sequence). The CDR3 region has the DNA TGTGCCAGCATAGGTCCCTCTGGAAACACCATATATTTT. It codes for CASIGPSGNTIYF.

The rearrangement links TRBV11-2 to TRBJ2-5; no reliable D call. CDR3 length: 12 amino acids. CDR1 SGHAT and CDR2 FQNNGV come from the germline V gene. With 5 bases removed from V and 3 bases from J, the gap between germline ends came to 7 bases. The CDR3 DNA reads TGTGCCAGCAGCCCCACGGAAGAGACCCAGTACTTC. As protein: CASSPTEETQYF.

This clone appeared once. The rearrangement uses TRBV5-6 and TRBJ2-3, with TRBD1 matching 8 bases. Germline CDR1 is SGHDT and CDR2 is YYEEEE. V was pared by 7 bases and J by 5 bases, with 18 bases of the junction left unmatched. This CDR3 region has 17 residues. The chain's CDR3 is CASAGGDRSLAIDTQYF. CDR3 bases: TGTGCCAGCGCCGGAGGGGACAGGAGTCTCGCTATAGATACGCAGTATTTT.

This clone was observed once. V is TRBV27 and J is TRBJ1-1, with 7 bases matching TRBD1. Losses at the gene ends were 6 bases for V and 6 bases for J; bases not matched to a gene: 13. Looked up from germline, CDR1 is MNHEY and CDR2 is SMNVEV (reference sequence). CDR3 length: 15 amino acids. The CDR3 spells CASRNRGGGLSEAFF. The CDR3 DNA reads as TGTGCCAGCAGAAACAGGGGCGGGGGCTTATCTGAAGCTTTCTTT.

This clone was picked up a small number of times. This same CDR3 is encoded by further DNA sequences in the sample. The chain joins TRBV5-1 to TRBJ2-3, with D perhaps assigned TRBD1 or TRBD2 (5 bases each). Germline V gives CDR1 SGHRS, CDR2 YFSETQ. This CDR3 spans 14 amino acids. The V end was cut by 0 bases, the J end by 4 bases, with 9 bases between. The CDR3 DNA follows: TGCGCCAGCAGCTTGGGTCAGGGAGCAGATACGCAGTATTTT. Translation: CASSLGQGADTQYF.

Here the CDR3 DNA reads TGTGCCAGCAGCTTGATAGGGCGGCCAACGACCGATCAAGAGACCCAGTACTTC. Its protein product is CASSLIGRPTTDQETQYF. The chain uses TRBV5-4 and TRBJ2-5; no clear D. The germline V and J ends were trimmed by 1 base and 2 bases, with 21 bases remaining between them. The CDR3 totals 18 residues. Germline-derived CDR1 and CDR2 are SGHNT and YYREEE (reference sequence).

In this sample, this clone is medium-sized (0.01 to 0.1%). The J gene is TRBJ2-1, the V gene TRBV7-6, with D perhaps assigned TRBD1 or TRBD2 (5 bases each). Germline CDR1 is SGHVS and CDR2 is FNYEAQ. V dropped 0 bases and J dropped 8 bases, with 11 bases sitting between them. This CDR3 is built from 14 residues. The CDR3 protein is CASSLASLGDEQFF. For the CDR3, the DNA is TGTGCCAGCAGCTTAGCCAGCCTGGGGGATGAGCAGTTCTTC.

The V call is TRBV5-1, the J call TRBJ1-1, with a tentative D call TRBD1 (6 bases). With 3 bases removed from V and 5 bases from J, the gap between germline ends came to 17 bases. The CDR3 loop spans 15 amino acids. Looked up from germline, CDR1 is SGHRS and CDR2 is YFSETQ. The CDR3 spells CASSSGQGLGTEAFF. CDR3 coding DNA: TGCGCCAGCAGCTCCGGGCAGGGGTTGGGGACTGAAGCTTTCTTT. Complete variable domain (other parts from reference TRBV5-1 and TRBJ1-1): KAGVTQTPRYLIKTRGQQVTLSCSPISGHRSVSWYQQTPGQGLQFLFEYFSETQRNKGNFPGRFSGRQFSNSRSEMNVSTLELGDSALYLCASSSGQGLGTEAFFGQGTRLTVV.

This chain links TRBV19 with TRBJ1-5; D perhaps matches TRBD1 (5 bases). In germline, CDR1 is LNHDA, CDR2 SQIVND (reference sequence). This CDR3 spans 14 amino acids. V was cut by 3 bases and J by 9 bases, with 15 bases left in between. The chain's CDR3 is CASSIASTGPPQHF. CDR3 nucleotides: TGTGCCAGTAGTATCGCCTCCACAGGACCGCCCCAGCATTTT. Looking up the rest from reference TRBV19 and TRBJ1-5 gives the full variable domain: DGGITQSPKYLFRKEGQNVTLSCEQNLNHDAMYWYRQDPGQGLRLIYYSQIVNDFQKGDIAEGYSVSREKKESFPLTVTSAQKNPTAFYLCASSIASTGPPQHFGDGTRLSIL.

This clone was detected a few times. CDR3 amino acids: CASSQEPGLNEKLFF. CDR3 in DNA: TGCGCCAGCAGCCAAGAACCGGGCCTTAATGAAAAACTGTTTTTT. The chain links TRBV4-1 to TRBJ1-4; D remains ambiguous. CDR3 size: 15 residues. The germline V gene has CDR1 MGHRA and CDR2 YSYEKL. V was pared by 0 bases and J by 4 bases, with 9 bases between.

With respect to this clone: The junction differs from germline at one of its ends, possibly a read error. The V gene is TRBV7-6, the J gene TRBJ2-6; perhaps TRBD2 as D (5 bases). The CDR3 has 16 residues. Per the germline V gene, CDR1 is SGHVS and CDR2 is FNYEAQ. As DNA, the CDR3 is TGTGCCAGCAGCGTGAATCTCACAAAGGCGGGCCAACGTCCTGACTTC. This gives the protein CASSVNLTKAGQRPDF.

The gene calls are TRBV2 and TRBJ2-1; 10 bases agree with TRBD2. The germline V gene encodes CDR1 SNHLY and CDR2 FYNNEI. Germline trimming cut 8 bases from V and 7 bases from J; bases unmatched to any gene: 8. This CDR3 spans 14 amino acids. CDR3 sequence (DNA): TGTGCCAGCTACCTAGCGGGGGAAGAGAATGAGCAGTTCTTC. Encoded protein: CASYLAGEENEQFF.

This chain links TRBV10-2 with TRBJ1-1; D is undetermined. Trimming took off 8 bases at V and 4 bases at J, with 8 bases between the two ends. Looked up from germline, CDR1 is WSHSY and CDR2 is SAAADI. This CDR3 is built from 11 residues. Here the CDR3 DNA reads TGCGCCAGCGCCGTGAGCACTGAAGCTTTCTTT. Protein sequence: CASAVSTEAFF.

CDR3 sequence (DNA): TGTGCCAGCTTATGGACGCCCAGCTCCTACAATGAGCAGTTCTTC. This translates into CASLWTPSSYNEQFF. This chain joins TRBV6-1 and TRBJ2-1; no reliable D call. Germline V gene lookup returns CDR1 MNHNS and CDR2 SASEGT. Trimming removed 8 bases from V and 0 bases from J, with 14 bases in between. The CDR3 has 15 amino acids.

CDR3 sequence: CASSLRSNTEAFF. CDR3 nucleotides: TGTGCCAGCAGTTTACGGAGTAACACTGAAGCTTTCTTT. The chain has TRBV27 and TRBJ1-1; D is undetermined. The CDR3 has 13 amino acids. Trimming stripped 2 bases from V and 2 bases from J, with 6 bases between. Germline lookup yields CDR1 MNHEY and CDR2 SMNVEV (reference sequence).

By share, this clone counts as medium-sized. This chain links TRBV7-9 with TRBJ2-7, with TRBD1 matching over 11 bases. Germline CDR1 reads SEHNR; CDR2 reads FQNEAQ (reference sequence). Trimming removed 6 bases from V and 2 bases from J; junction bases left unmatched: 6. This CDR3 has 15 residues. The CDR3, as DNA: TGTGCCAGCAGTGGAGAGGGACAGGGGGCCTACGAGCAGTACTTC. Encoded protein: CASSGEGQGAYEQYF.

The V gene is TRBV4-2, the J gene TRBJ1-1, with a weak D call TRBD1 (6 bases). CDR1 LGHNA and CDR2 YNFKEQ come from the germline V gene. Trimming removed 0 bases from V and 2 bases from J, with 10 bases in between. This CDR3 comprises 15 residues. The CDR3 nucleotides are TGTGCCAGCAGCCAAGACGGGGACATCAACACTGAAGCTTTCTTT. Its translation is CASSQDGDINTEAFF.

V usage is TRBV7-9 and J usage is TRBJ1-2, with no clear D. V lost 5 bases and J 5 bases, leaving 15 bases between the germline ends. CDR3 length: 14 amino acids. Germline CDR1 and CDR2: SEHNR and FQNEAQ (reference sequence). DNA for the CDR3: TGTGCCAGCAGCCCGACACAGACCTCTTATGGCTACACCTTC. Translating it yields CASSPTQTSYGYTF.

This chain links TRBV18 with TRBJ2-1, with a tentative D call TRBD1 (6 bases). CDR1 is KGHSH and CDR2 is LQKENI in the germline V gene. V was shortened by 1 base and J by 9 bases, with 10 bases between the two germline ends. This CDR3 has 13 residues. The CDR3 reads CASSPLDSPEQFF. The CDR3 DNA is TGTGCCAGCTCACCACTGGACAGCCCTGAGCAGTTCTTC.

There are a few counts of this clone. V gene TRBV19 combines with J gene TRBJ1-1; unclear D gene. V was clipped by 4 bases and J by 11 bases, with 14 bases between them. Germline CDR1 reads LNHDA; CDR2 reads SQIVND (reference sequence). The CDR3 extends over 12 amino acids. CDR3 bases: TGTGCCAGTAGTACGGGCGACCCGCCCGCTTTCTTT. Encoded protein: CASSTGDPPAFF.

This clone showed up just a few times. The V call is TRBV7-8, the J call TRBJ2-1, with 9 bases identical to TRBD1. The CDR3 contains 17 residues. Germline V CDR1 and CDR2: SGHVS, FQNEAQ. J lost 1 base, V lost 2 bases, and 6 bases had no gene match. In DNA, the CDR3 is TGTGCCAGCAGCTTAAGACACAGGGGGCCTTCCTACAATGAGCAGTTCTTC. This codes for CASSLRHRGPSYNEQFF.

The chain is built from TRBV7-9 and TRBJ2-1, with 9 bases identical to TRBD1. Germline CDR1 SEHNR, CDR2 FQNEAQ (reference sequence). The CDR3 contains 16 residues. With 0 bases clipped from V and 6 bases from J, the junction kept 6 bases outside the gene matches. CDR3 in DNA: TGTGCCAGCAGCTTAGCTCCGGGACAGGGCCCCAATGAGCAGTTCTTC. This codes for CASSLAPGQGPNEQFF.

Only one count was recorded for this clone. This CDR3 is CASSLLSGGQTDTQYF. CDR3 DNA: TGTGCCAGCAGCTTACTCTCGGGGGGGCAGACAGATACGCAGTATTTT. V usage is TRBV7-9 and J usage is TRBJ2-3; 8 bases are shared with TRBD2. After removal of 2 bases from V and 3 bases from J, the junction contained 7 bases not matched to a gene. Per the germline V gene, CDR1 is SEHNR and CDR2 is FQNEAQ (reference sequence). The CDR3 extends over 16 amino acids.

The count of this clone is one. The chain is built from TRBV29-1 and TRBJ1-1; D is uncertain. The V gene lost 2 bases and the J gene lost 7 bases, with 14 bases spanning the gap. Germline V lookup: CDR1 SQVTM, CDR2 ANQGSEA. The CDR3 runs to 13 residues. The CDR3 region is CSVEFDLAGEAFF. The CDR3 DNA reads TGCAGCGTTGAATTCGACCTGGCTGGTGAAGCTTTCTTT.

V gene TRBV27 combines with J gene TRBJ1-1, with TRBD1 as a possible D gene (6 bases). The CDR3 is 15 residues long. Looked up from germline, CDR1 is MNHEY and CDR2 is SMNVEV (reference sequence). The V and J ends lost 2 bases and 4 bases respectively, with 14 bases between them. CDR3 nucleotides: TGTGCCAGCAGTTTAATTGGGGGGCTTGGCACTGAAGCTTTCTTT. Its translation: CASSLIGGLGTEAFF.